The 2 T cell receptor beta chains given below trace back to one sample, sequenced in a study of T-cell reconstitution after alpha-beta-depleted transplantation in children. Study-level findings and limits: T-cell counts and diversity were attributed mostly to newly produced T cells one year after transplant.

During its preparation, the TCRbeta library received unique molecular identifiers. Each CDR3 protein gets one entry after TCRdb re-called the PCR reads with MiXCR. The sample yields about 300,000 distinct CDR3 sequences, just over 7.5% seen once. The antigens these receptors bind are not known. The sequences come from peripheral blood, collected 360 days after TCRalphabeta/CD19-depleted stem cell transplant. All receptors derive from a female patient aged 2-9 years who had a stem cell transplant for Fanconi anemia, so the T cells may come from the graft donor.

The gene calls are TRBV20-1 and TRBJ1-2; D might be TRBD1 (6 bases). CDR1 is DFQATT and CDR2 is SNEGSKA in the germline V gene (reference sequence). The CDR3 loop spans 14 amino acids. V was pared by 3 bases and J by 6 bases, with 17 bases between. The CDR3 loop is CSASLGFRGHGYTF. The DNA for the CDR3 is TGCAGTGCTAGTTTGGGTTTCAGGGGCCATGGCTACACCTTC.

This clonotype was observed a single time. This may arise from a read error, as a much more abundant clone is one base away. This sequence joins TRBV20-1 and TRBJ1-3; D is unresolved. The germline V gene has CDR1 DFQATT and CDR2 SNEGSKA (reference sequence). The CDR3 runs to 17 residues. CDR3 in DNA: TGCTGTGCTAGAGAAGCTGAGGGTCGGAGCTCTGGAAACACCATATATTTT. Its protein is CCAREAEGRSSGNTIYF.